This T cell receptor beta chain was found in a study of blood T cells in healthy people across ages. The CDR3 runs to 13 residues. Germline CDR1 DFQATT, CDR2 SNEGSKA (reference sequence). Trimming cost V 5 bases and J 2 bases; bases outside gene matches: 3. The sample providers were healthy Caucasian people from Russia, aged roughly 6 to 90. Researchers report isolating at least 6 million PBMCs per sample. The table lists this clonotype with a few counts. Its antigen is unknown. Primed by a sample-barcoded 5' primer and a J-beta primer mix, a second PCR proceeded for roughly 6 to 12 cycles. TCRdb reprocessed the 5' RACE reads with MiXCR, giving one entry per CDR3 protein. The table records hundreds of thousands of distinct CDR3 sequences, roughly 60% of them present only once. Overall study results and limits: The authors considered diversity estimates from one million T cells to be underestimates. Naive CD4+ cell counts and diversity both ran higher in long-lived than in aged donors.

This clonotype was obtained from a man younger than 45 in good health. The gene calls are TRBV20-1 and TRBJ2-7; 10 bases fit TRBD1. Input material: blood. This chain's CDR3 is CSASGTGAYEQYF. In DNA, the CDR3 is TGCAGTGCTTCCGGGACAGGGGCCTACGAGCAGTACTTC.